This T cell receptor beta chain was found in a study of cytomegalovirus exposure and HLA in healthy donors. The PCR ran on 60 Vbeta and 13 Jbeta primers. The table came from immunoSEQ multiplex PCR; TCRdb's copy has only in-frame clones and leaves some out. The repertoire holds 150,000 to 200,000 clones, with 60% to 85% as singletons. The CDR3 covers 16 residues. Germline assignment: CDR1 SGHRS and CDR2 YFSETQ. This TCR derives from a male donor in good health and CMV-seropositive. Sequencing used PBMCs. The rearrangement links TRBV5-1 to TRBJ2-5; 9 bases map to TRBD1. The J call is in doubt because the DNA end fits TRBJ2-7 better. The CDR3 coding sequence is TGCGCCAGCAGCTTAAATCCGGGACAGGGAATGAACGAGCAGTACTTC. This encodes CASSLNPGQGMNEQYF.